The TCR beta chain under discussion was sequenced for a study of blood T cell repertoires in COVID-19. Overall study context: Sites in the United States, Italy and Spain provided acute and convalescent COVID-19 samples. The analysed material was cDNA or gDNA that came from T cells, B-cell-depleted T cells, or PBMCs.

How the authors handled the data: For nucleated cells, counts were estimated from reference gene primer amplification. The protocol was immunoSEQ multiplex PCR, while the TCRdb copy is restricted to in-frame clones and leaves out a portion. That table gives V, J and clone size, and the DNA gave D and trimming. Of 150,000 or so clones in the sample, more than 85% were seen once. Germline trimming cut 2 bases from V and 4 bases from J; bases unmatched to any gene: 4. Germline CDR1 and CDR2: SGHTA and FQGNSA. The CDR3 runs to 15 residues. This clone was recorded once. The identical CDR3 is also encoded by other nucleotide sequences in the sample.

Sequenced: peripheral blood. The chain combines TRBV7-2 with TRBJ1-5, with 8 bases identical to TRBD1. The clonotype comes from a man in his fifties or sixties with acute or convalescent COVID-19. CDR3 protein: CASSLYRGENQPQHF. The CDR3, as DNA: TGTGCCAGCAGCTTATACAGGGGGGAGAATCAGCCCCAGCATTTT.